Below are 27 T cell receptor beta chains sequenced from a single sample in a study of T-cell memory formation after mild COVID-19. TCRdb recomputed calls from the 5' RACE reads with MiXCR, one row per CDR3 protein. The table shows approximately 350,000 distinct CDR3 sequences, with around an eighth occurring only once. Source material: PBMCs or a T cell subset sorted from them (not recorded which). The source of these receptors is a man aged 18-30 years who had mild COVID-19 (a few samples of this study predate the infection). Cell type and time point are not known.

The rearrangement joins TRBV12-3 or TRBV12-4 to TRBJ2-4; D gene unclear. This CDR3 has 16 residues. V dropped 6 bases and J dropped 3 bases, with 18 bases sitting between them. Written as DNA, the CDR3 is TGTGCCAGCAGAAGATCTTCTACCCACTACAAAAACATTCAGTACTTC. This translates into CASRRSSTHYKNIQYF.

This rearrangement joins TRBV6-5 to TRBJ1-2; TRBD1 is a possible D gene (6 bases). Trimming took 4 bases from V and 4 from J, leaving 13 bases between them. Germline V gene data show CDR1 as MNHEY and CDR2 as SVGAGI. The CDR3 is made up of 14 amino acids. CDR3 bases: TGTGCCAGCAGTTTTTCTACGGACAGCTATGGCTACACCTTC. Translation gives CASSFSTDSYGYTF.

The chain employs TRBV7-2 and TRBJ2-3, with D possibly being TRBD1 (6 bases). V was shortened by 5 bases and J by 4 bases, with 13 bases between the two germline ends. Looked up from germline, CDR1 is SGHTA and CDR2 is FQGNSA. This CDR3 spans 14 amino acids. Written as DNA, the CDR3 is TGTGCCAGCAGCCCCGGGACAACCCCAGATACGCAGTATTTT. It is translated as CASSPGTTPDTQYF.

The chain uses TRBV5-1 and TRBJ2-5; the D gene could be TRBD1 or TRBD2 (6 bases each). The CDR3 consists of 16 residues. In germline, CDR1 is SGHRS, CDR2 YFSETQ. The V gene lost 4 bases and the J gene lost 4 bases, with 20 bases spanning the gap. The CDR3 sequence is CASSPSWGAGVETQYF. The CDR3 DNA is TGCGCCAGCAGCCCGTCGTGGGGGGCTGGCGTAGAGACCCAGTACTTC.

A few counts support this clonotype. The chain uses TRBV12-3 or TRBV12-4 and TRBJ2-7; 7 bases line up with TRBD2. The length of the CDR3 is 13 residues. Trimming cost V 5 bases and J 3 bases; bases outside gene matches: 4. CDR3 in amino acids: CASSPGLDYEQYF. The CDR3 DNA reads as TGTGCCAGCAGTCCCGGACTAGACTACGAGCAGTACTTC.

Here the CDR3 reads CASSPRDSERSYGYTF. CDR3 sequence (DNA): TGCGCCAGCAGCCCTCGAGACAGCGAAAGATCCTATGGCTACACCTTC. The chain employs TRBV5-1 and TRBJ1-2; TRBD1 might be the D (5 bases). There are 16 residues in the CDR3. V was shortened by 4 bases and J by 4 bases, with 20 bases between the two germline ends. CDR1 SGHRS and CDR2 YFSETQ come from the germline V gene.

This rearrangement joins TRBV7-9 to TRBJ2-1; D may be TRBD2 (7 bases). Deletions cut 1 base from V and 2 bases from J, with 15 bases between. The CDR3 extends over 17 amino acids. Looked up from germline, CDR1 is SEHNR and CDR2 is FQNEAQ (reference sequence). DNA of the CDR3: TGTGCCAGCAGCTTAGTGATTCGGGGGGCTGCCTACAATGAGCAGTTCTTC. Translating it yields CASSLVIRGAAYNEQFF.

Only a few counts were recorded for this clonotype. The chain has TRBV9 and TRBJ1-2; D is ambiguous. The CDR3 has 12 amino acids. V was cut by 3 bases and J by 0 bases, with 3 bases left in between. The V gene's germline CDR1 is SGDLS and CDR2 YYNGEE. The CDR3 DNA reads TGTGCCAGCAGCGCCACTAACTATGGCTACACCTTC. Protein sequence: CASSATNYGYTF.

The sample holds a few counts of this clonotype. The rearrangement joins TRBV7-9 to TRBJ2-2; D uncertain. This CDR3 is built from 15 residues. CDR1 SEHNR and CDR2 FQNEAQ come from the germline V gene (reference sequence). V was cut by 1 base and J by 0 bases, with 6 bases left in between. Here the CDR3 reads CASSLGLTNTGELFF. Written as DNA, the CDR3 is TGTGCCAGCAGCTTAGGCCTTACGAACACCGGGGAGCTGTTTTTT. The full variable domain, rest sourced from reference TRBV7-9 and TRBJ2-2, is DTGVSQNPRHKITKRGQNVTFRCDPISEHNRLYWYRQTLGQGPEFLTYFQNEAQLEKSRLLSDRFSAERPKGSFSTLEIQRTEQGDSAMYLCASSLGLTNTGELFFGEGSRLTVL.

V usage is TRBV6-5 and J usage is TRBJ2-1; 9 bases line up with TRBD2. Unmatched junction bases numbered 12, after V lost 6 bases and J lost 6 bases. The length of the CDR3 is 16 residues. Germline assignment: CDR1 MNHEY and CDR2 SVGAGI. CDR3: CASRGPGLAGPNEQFF. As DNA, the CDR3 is TGTGCCAGCAGGGGCCCGGGGCTAGCGGGGCCCAATGAGCAGTTCTTC.

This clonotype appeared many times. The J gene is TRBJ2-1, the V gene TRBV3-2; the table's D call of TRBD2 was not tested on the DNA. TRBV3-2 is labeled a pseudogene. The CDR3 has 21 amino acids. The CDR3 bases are TGTGCCAGCAGCAGAGATAGAGTACTAGCGGGGCCTTTGTATTCTAACAATGAGCAGTTCTTC. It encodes CASSRDRVLAGPLYSNNEQFF.

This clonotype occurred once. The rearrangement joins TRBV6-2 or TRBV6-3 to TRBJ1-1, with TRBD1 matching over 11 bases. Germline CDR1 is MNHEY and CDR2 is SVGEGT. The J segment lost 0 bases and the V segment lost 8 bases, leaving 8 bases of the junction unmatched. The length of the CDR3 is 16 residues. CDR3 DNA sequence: TGTGCCAGCGTACTGGGACAGGGGGATTTGAACACTGAAGCTTTCTTT. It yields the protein CASVLGQGDLNTEAFF.

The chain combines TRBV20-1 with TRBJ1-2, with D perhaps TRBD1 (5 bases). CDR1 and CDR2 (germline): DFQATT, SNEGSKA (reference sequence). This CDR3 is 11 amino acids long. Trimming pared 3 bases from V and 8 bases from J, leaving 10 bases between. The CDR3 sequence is CSASRGLGYTF. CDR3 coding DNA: TGCAGTGCTAGTAGGGGATTAGGCTACACCTTC.

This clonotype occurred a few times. The CDR3 loop is CASSRGPSREQYV. CDR3 coding DNA: TGCGCCAGCAGCCGGGGGCCCTCCCGGGAGCAGTACGTC. The chain carries TRBV5-1 and TRBJ2-7; D possibly matches TRBD1 or TRBD2 (6 bases each). Deletions cut 4 bases from V and 7 bases from J, with 15 bases between. Germline CDR1 SGHRS, CDR2 YFSETQ. This CDR3 region has 13 residues.

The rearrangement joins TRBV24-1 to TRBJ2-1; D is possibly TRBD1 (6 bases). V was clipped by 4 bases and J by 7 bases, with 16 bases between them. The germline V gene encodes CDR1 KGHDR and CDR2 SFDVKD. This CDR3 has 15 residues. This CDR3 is CATSDRIEGGNEQFF. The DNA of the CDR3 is TGTGCCACCAGTGACCGAATTGAAGGGGGAAATGAGCAGTTCTTC.

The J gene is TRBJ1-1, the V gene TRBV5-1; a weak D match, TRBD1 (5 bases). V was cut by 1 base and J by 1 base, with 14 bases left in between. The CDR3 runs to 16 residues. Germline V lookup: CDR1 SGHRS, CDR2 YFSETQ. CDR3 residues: CASSLLPGLRNTEAFF. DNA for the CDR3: TGCGCCAGCAGCTTGCTCCCAGGGCTTAGGAACACTGAAGCTTTCTTT.

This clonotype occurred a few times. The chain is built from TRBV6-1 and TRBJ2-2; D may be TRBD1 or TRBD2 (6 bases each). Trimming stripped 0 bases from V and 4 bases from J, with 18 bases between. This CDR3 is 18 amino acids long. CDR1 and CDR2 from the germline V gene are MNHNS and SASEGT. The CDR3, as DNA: TGTGCCAGCAGTGAAGCGGGGGGCAGGGGTTCACGCACCGGGGAGCTGTTTTTT. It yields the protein CASSEAGGRGSRTGELFF.

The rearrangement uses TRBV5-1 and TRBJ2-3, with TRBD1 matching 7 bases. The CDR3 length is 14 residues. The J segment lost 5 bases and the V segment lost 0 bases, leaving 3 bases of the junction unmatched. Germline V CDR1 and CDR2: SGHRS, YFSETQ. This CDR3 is CASSLEAGGDTQYF. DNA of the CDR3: TGCGCCAGCAGCTTGGAGGCAGGGGGAGATACGCAGTATTTT.

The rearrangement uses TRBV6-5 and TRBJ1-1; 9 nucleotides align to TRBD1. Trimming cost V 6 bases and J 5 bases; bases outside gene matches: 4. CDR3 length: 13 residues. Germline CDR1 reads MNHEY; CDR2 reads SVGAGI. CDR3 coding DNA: TGTGCCAGCAGCCGCGGGACAGGGACTGAAGCTTTCTTT. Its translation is CASSRGTGTEAFF.

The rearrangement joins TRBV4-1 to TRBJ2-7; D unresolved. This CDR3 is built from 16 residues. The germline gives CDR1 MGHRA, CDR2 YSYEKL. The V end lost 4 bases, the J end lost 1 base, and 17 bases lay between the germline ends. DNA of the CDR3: TGCGCCAGCAGCCCCAGACTCAGGACGGAATCCTACGAGCAGTACTTC. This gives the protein CASSPRLRTESYEQYF.

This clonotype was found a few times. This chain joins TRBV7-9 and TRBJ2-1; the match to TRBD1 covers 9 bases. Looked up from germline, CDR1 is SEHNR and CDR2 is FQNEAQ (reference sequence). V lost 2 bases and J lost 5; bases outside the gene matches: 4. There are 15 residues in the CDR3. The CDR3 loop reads CASSLPGTGNNEQFF. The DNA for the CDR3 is TGTGCCAGCAGCTTACCTGGGACAGGGAACAATGAGCAGTTCTTC.

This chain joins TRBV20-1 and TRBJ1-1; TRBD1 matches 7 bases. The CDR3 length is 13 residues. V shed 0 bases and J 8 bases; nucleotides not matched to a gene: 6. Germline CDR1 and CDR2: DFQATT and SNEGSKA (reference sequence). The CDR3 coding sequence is TGCAGTGCTAGAGATCCGAGGGGGCTCGAAGCTTTCTTT. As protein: CSARDPRGLEAFF.

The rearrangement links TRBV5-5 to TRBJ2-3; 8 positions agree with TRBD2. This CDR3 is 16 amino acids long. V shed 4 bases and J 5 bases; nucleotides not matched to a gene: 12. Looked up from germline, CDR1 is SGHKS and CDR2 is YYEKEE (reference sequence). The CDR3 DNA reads TGTGCCAGCAGCCAAGCAGGTAGCGGGGAGGTAGATACGCAGTATTTT. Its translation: CASSQAGSGEVDTQYF. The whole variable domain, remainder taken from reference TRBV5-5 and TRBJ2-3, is DAGVTQSPTHLIKTRGQQVTLRCSPISGHKSVSWYQQVLGQGPQFIFQYYEKEERGRGNFPDRFSARQFPNYSSELNVNALLLGDSALYLCASSQAGSGEVDTQYFGPGTRLTVL.

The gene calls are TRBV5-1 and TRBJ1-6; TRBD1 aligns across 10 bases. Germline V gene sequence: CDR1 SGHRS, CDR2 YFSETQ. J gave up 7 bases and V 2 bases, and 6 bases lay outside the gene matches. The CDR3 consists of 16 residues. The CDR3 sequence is CASSFYLTGGNSPLHF. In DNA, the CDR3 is TGCGCCAGCAGCTTTTATCTGACAGGGGGCAATTCACCCCTCCACTTT.

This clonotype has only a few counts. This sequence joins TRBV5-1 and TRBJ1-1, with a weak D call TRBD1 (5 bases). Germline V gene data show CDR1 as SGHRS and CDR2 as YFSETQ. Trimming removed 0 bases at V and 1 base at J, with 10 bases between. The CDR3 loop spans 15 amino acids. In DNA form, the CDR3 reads TGCGCCAGCAGCTTGGCCCAGCAGGGGAACACTGAAGCTTTCTTT. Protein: CASSLAQQGNTEAFF.

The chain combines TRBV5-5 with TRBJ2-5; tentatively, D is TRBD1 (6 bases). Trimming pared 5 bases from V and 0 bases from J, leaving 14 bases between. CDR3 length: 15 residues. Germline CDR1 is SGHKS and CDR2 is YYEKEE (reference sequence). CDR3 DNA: TGTGCCAGCAGAACCGGGACACAGTACCAAGAGACCCAGTACTTC. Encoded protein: CASRTGTQYQETQYF.

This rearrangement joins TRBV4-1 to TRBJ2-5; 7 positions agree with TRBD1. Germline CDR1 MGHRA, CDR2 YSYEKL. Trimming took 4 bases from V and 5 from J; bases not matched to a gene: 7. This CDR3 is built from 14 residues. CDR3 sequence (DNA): TGCGCCAGCAGCCCGACAGGGTTTTTCGAGACCCAGTACTTC. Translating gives CASSPTGFFETQYF.